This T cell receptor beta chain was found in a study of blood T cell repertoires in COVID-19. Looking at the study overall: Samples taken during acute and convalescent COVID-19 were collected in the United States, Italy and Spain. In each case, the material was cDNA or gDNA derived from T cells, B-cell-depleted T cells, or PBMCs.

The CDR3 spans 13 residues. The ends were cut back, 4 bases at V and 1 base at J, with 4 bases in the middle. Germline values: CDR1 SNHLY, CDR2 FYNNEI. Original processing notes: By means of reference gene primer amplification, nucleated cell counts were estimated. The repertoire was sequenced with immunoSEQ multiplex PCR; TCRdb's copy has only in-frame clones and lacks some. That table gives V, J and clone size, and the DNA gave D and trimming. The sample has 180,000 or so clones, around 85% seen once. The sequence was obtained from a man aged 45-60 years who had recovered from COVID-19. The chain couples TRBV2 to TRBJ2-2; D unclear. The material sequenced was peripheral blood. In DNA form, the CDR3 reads TGTGCCAGCAGTGGGAGGAACACCGGGGAGCTGTTTTTT. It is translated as CASSGRNTGELFF.